A selection of T cell receptor beta chains follows, all from one sample in a study of response to subunit inactivated influenza vaccine. TCRdb fed the RT-PCR reads into MiXCR, producing one record per CDR3 protein. The sample records 800,000 or so distinct CDR3 sequences, roughly 20% being singletons. The sample in question was PBMCs from blood, obtained around 5 days after vaccination. These receptors all stem from a man aged 45 to 65 who received an inactivated influenza vaccine. CDR3s include the opening cysteine and the closing phenylalanine or tryptophan. The order of the fields is J gene, D gene, clone size, V gene, CDR3 protein, CDR3 DNA. The D gene is left open where the match is weak. A clone size is listed for some rows: how often the clone was seen (once, few, many), or a class if it is expanded.

>TRBJ2-2|-|-|TRBV12-3/TRBV12-4
CASRKTGELFF
TGTGCCAGCAGAAAAACCGGGGAGCTGTTTTTT
>TRBJ2-5|TRBD2|-|TRBV7-2
CASSLVTGGLETQYF
TGTGCCAGCAGCTTAGTGACGGGGGGGCTTGAGACCCAGTACTTC
>TRBJ2-1|-|many|TRBV12-3/TRBV12-4
CASSFHSSYNEQFF
TGTGCCAGCAGTTTCCACAGCTCCTACAATGAGCAGTTCTTC
>TRBJ2-2|-|few|TRBV4-3
CASSQDYLAPGVRTGELFF
TGCGCCAGCAGCCAAGATTACCTGGCCCCAGGGGTCCGAACCGGGGAGCTGTTTTTT
>TRBJ2-3|TRBD2|few|TRBV10-3
CAISEPGRARDTQYF
TGTGCCATCAGTGAGCCCGGGAGGGCCAGGGATACGCAGTATTTT
>TRBJ2-7|TRBD2|few|TRBV6-9
CASRGEGSTDF
TGTGCCAGCAGGGGGGAGGGATCTACGGACTTC
>TRBJ2-1|-|-|TRBV3-1
CASSQVSSNEQFF
TGTGCCAGCAGCCAAGTTTCCAGCAATGAGCAGTTCTTC
>TRBJ2-7|-|-|TRBV7-2
CASSQTDGSYEQYF
TGTGCCAGCAGCCAGACGGACGGCTCCTACGAGCAGTACTTC
>TRBJ2-5|TRBD2|once|TRBV28
CASSLVVSGGAPETQYF
TGTGCCAGCAGTTTAGTCGTTAGCGGGGGGGCCCCAGAGACCCAGTACTTC
>TRBJ2-2|-|-|TRBV3-1
CASSQQSVTGELFF
TGTGCCAGCAGCCAACAAAGCGTAACCGGGGAGCTGTTTTTT
>TRBJ2-5|TRBD2|few|TRBV28
CASRRSGTSWETQYF
TGTGCCAGCAGACGATCCGGGACTAGCTGGGAGACCCAGTACTTC
>TRBJ2-2|TRBD2|-|TRBV7-2
CASSIRLAGDTGELFF
TGTGCCAGCAGCATAAGACTAGCGGGAGACACCGGGGAGCTGTTTTTT
>TRBJ2-3|TRBD1|few|TRBV20-1
CSAPLTGLGTDTQYF
TGCAGTGCGCCGTTGACAGGGCTTGGCACAGATACGCAGTATTTT
>TRBJ2-5|TRBD2|few|TRBV4-2
CASSQDRGGQETQYF
TGTGCCAGCAGCCAAGATCGGGGGGGCCAAGAGACCCAGTACTTC
>TRBJ2-7|TRBD2|few|TRBV12-3/TRBV12-4
CASSTAGLRSSYEQYF
TGTGCCAGCAGCACAGCGGGACTTCGGAGCTCCTACGAGCAGTACTTC
>TRBJ2-3|-|many|TRBV20-1
CSARAGTTSTDTQYF
TGCAGTGCTAGGGCCGGGACAACTAGCACAGATACGCAGTATTTT
>TRBJ2-7|TRBD1|few|TRBV2
CAFGQGPYEQYF
TGTGCCTTTGGACAGGGTCCCTACGAGCAGTACTTC
>TRBJ1-1|TRBD1|-|TRBV12-3/TRBV12-4
CASRPDRVWTEAFF
TGTGCCAGCAGGCCGGACAGGGTGTGGACTGAAGCTTTCTTT
>TRBJ2-1|-|few|TRBV4-2
CASSQLTSLNEQFF
TGTGCCAGCAGCCAACTTACTAGTCTCAATGAGCAGTTCTTC
>TRBJ2-1|TRBD1|few|TRBV9
CASSIGNRGNEQFF
TGTGCCAGCAGCATAGGGAACAGGGGCAATGAGCAGTTCTTC
>TRBJ2-2|TRBD2|few|TRBV5-4
CASSLDAGGRTGELFF
TGTGCCAGCAGCTTGGACGCGGGAGGTCGGACCGGGGAGCTGTTTTTT
>TRBJ1-5|-|few|TRBV3-1
CASSQAGGQPQHF
TGTGCCAGCAGCCAGGCGGGTGGCCAGCCCCAGCATTTT
>TRBJ2-7|TRBD1|few|TRBV25-1
CASSRDSGAYEQYF
TGTGCCAGCAGCAGGGACAGTGGGGCCTACGAGCAGTACTTC
>TRBJ2-3|-|few|TRBV20-1
CSARDLQGRADTQYF
TGCAGTGCTAGAGACCTACAGGGTAGGGCAGATACGCAGTATTTT
>TRBJ2-2|-|-|TRBV20-1
CSARDVWGGGNTGELFF
TGCAGTGCTAGAGATGTGTGGGGAGGGGGAAACACCGGGGAGCTGTTTTTT
>TRBJ2-3|TRBD2|few|TRBV29-1
CSVERLAGGDTQYF
TGCAGCGTTGAGAGACTAGCGGGTGGAGATACGCAGTATTTT
>TRBJ2-1|TRBD2|-|TRBV24-1
CATSDLKTSWFF
TGTGCCACCAGTGATTTAAAGACTAGCTGGTTCTTC
>TRBJ2-3|TRBD2|few|TRBV29-1
CSVEDRRSGGADTQYF
TGCAGCGTTGAAGATCGGCGGAGCGGGGGGGCAGATACGCAGTATTTT
>TRBJ2-7|-|few|TRBV28
CASSSPHNYEQYF
TGTGCCAGCAGTTCCCCCCACAACTACGAGCAGTACTTC
>TRBJ2-1|-|few|TRBV7-2
CASSLGSGSEQFF
TGTGCCAGCAGCTTAGGGTCCGGGAGTGAGCAGTTCTTC
>TRBJ2-3|TRBD2|-|TRBV7-2
CASSPPGLAGGTDTQYF
TGTGCCAGCAGTCCTCCGGGACTAGCGGGAGGCACAGATACGCAGTATTTT
>TRBJ2-5|TRBD2|-|TRBV20-1
CSATSISGGAKTQYF
TGCAGTGCTACTTCGATAAGCGGGGGGGCCAAGACCCAGTACTTC
>TRBJ2-1|TRBD2|few|TRBV20-1
CSARDPRRGLAVNEQFF
TGCAGTGCTAGAGACCCTCGCAGAGGACTAGCGGTCAATGAGCAGTTCTTC
>TRBJ2-1|-|few|TRBV29-1
CSAIPDGYNEQFF
TGCAGCGCCATCCCGGACGGCTACAATGAGCAGTTCTTC
>TRBJ2-3|TRBD2|-|TRBV28
CASSPAPGLAGEDTQYF
TGTGCCAGCAGTCCCGCCCCCGGACTAGCGGGGGAAGATACGCAGTATTTT
>TRBJ2-3|-|once|TRBV24-1
CATSDAGQGGTDTQYF
TGTGCCACCAGTGATGCCGGGCAGGGAGGCACAGATACGCAGTATTTT
>TRBJ2-1|TRBD1|few|TRBV12-3/TRBV12-4
CASRGQGMGNEQFF
TGTGCCAGCAGGGGACAGGGGATGGGCAATGAGCAGTTCTTC
>TRBJ1-6|TRBD1|few|TRBV20-1
CSAREQGTRYNSPLHF
TGCAGTGCTAGGGAACAGGGGACGCGCTATAATTCACCCCTCCACTTT
>TRBJ2-1|-|-|TRBV12-3/TRBV12-4
CASSRTGASEQFF
TGTGCCAGCAGTCGGACTGGGGCAAGTGAGCAGTTCTTC
>TRBJ2-7|-|-|TRBV7-2
CASGGVTEYEQYF
TGTGCCAGCGGTGGGGTCACAGAATACGAGCAGTACTTC
>TRBJ2-3|TRBD2|few|TRBV24-1
CATSEPAGGNTDTQYF
TGTGCCACCAGTGAACCAGCGGGGGGCAACACAGATACGCAGTATTTT
>TRBJ2-2|-|once|TRBV12-3/TRBV12-4
CASSLRLSSGDLFF
TGTGCCAGCAGTTTACGGCTAAGTTCCGGGGATCTGTTTTTT
>TRBJ2-7|TRBD2|few|TRBV20-1
CSGLAGSSYEQYF
TGCAGTGGGCTAGCGGGGAGCTCCTACGAGCAGTACTTC
>TRBJ2-1|-|many|TRBV29-1
CSVGGFSYNEQFF
TGCAGCGTTGGGGGCTTCTCCTACAATGAGCAGTTCTTC
>TRBJ2-5|-|few|TRBV24-1
CATSDFRGIKYF
TGTGCCACCAGTGATTTCAGGGGTATCAAATACTTC
>TRBJ2-5|-|many|TRBV28
CASSLSQQETQYF
TGTGCCAGCAGTTTATCACAGCAAGAGACCCAGTACTTC
>TRBJ1-2|TRBD1|many|TRBV7-9
CASSLAFGTVANYGYTF
TGTGCCAGCAGCTTAGCCTTCGGGACAGTTGCTAACTATGGCTACACCTTC
>TRBJ1-6|-|-|TRBV20-1
CSAREGGGYNSPLHF
TGCAGTGCTAGAGAGGGAGGGGGCTATAATTCACCCCTCCACTTT
>TRBJ1-1|-|few|TRBV3-1
CASSQGGADTEAFF
TGTGCCAGCAGCCAAGGGGGAGCGGACACTGAAGCTTTCTTT
>TRBJ1-1|-|once|TRBV5-1
CARSLWGMDTEAFF
TGCGCCAGAAGCTTGTGGGGGATGGACACTGAAGCTTTCTTT
>TRBJ2-1|TRBD2|few|TRBV9
CASSATSGKREQFF
TGTGCCAGCAGCGCGACTAGCGGGAAAAGGGAGCAGTTCTTC
>TRBJ2-3|-|few|TRBV7-3
CASSFSGELDTQYF
TGTGCCAGCAGCTTTTCTGGGGAACTTGATACGCAGTATTTT